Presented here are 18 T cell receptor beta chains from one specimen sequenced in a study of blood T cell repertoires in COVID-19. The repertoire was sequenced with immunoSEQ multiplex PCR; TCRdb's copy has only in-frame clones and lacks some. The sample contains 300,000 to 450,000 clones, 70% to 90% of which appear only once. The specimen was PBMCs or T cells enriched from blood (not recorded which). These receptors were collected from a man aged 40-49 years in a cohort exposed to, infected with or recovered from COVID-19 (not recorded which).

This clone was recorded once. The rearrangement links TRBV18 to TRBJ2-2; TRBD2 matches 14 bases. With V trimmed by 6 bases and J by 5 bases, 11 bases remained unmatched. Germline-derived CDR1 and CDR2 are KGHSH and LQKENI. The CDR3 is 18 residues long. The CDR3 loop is CASSHRLAGGPETGELFF. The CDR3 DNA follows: TGTGCCAGCTCTCATCGACTAGCGGGAGGGCCGGAAACCGGGGAGCTGTTTTTT.

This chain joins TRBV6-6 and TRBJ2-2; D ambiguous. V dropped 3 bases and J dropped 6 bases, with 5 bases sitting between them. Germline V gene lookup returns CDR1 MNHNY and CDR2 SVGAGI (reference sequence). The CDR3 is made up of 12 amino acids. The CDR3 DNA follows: TGTGCCAGCAGTTATACACCCGGGGAGCTGTTTTTT. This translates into CASSYTPGELFF.

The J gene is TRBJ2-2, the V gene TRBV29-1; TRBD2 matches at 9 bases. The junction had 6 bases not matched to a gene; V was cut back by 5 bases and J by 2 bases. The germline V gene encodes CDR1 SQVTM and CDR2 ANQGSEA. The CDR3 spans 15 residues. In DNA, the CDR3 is TGCAGCGTTTCCTCTAGCGGGACCAACACCGGGGAGCTGTTTTTT. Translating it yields CSVSSSGTNTGELFF.

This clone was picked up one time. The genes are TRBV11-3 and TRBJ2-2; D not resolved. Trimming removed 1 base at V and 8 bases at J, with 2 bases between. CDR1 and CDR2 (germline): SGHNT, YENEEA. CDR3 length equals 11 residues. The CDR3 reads CASSLAGELFF. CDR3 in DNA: TGTGCCAGCAGCTTAGCAGGGGAGCTGTTTTTT.

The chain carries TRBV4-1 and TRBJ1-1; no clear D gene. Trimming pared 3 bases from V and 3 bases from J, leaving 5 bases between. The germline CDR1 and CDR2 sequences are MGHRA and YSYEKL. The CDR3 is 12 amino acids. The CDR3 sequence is CASSHRDTEAFF. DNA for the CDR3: TGCGCCAGCAGCCACCGGGACACTGAAGCTTTCTTT.

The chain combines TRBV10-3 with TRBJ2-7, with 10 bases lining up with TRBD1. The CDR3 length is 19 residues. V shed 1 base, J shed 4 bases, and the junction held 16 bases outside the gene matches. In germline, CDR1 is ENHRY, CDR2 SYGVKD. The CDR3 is CAISELPNHKTGGWYEQYF. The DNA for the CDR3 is TGTGCCATCAGTGAGTTGCCAAACCACAAGACAGGGGGCTGGTACGAGCAGTACTTC.

CDR3 nucleotide sequence: TGCGCCAGCAGCTTGGAACATTTTAATTCACCCCTCCACTTT. Protein sequence: CASSLEHFNSPLHF. This chain joins TRBV5-1 and TRBJ1-6, with D hard to call. Trimming left V 0 bases short and J 6 bases short, with 7 bases between. CDR3 length: 14 amino acids. Germline CDR1 reads SGHRS; CDR2 reads YFSETQ.

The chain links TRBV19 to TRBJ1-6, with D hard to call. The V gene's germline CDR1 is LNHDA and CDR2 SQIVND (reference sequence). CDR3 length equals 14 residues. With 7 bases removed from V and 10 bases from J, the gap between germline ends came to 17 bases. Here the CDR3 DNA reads TGTGCCAGTAAATTCTCGGGAGGAGGGTCACCCCTCCACTTT. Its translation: CASKFSGGGSPLHF.

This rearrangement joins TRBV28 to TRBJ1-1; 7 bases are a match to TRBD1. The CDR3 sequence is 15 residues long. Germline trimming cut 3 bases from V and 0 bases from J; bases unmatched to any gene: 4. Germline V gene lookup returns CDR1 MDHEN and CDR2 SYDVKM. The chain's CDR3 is CASSFYRGMNTEAFF. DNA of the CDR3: TGTGCCAGCAGTTTTTACAGGGGCATGAACACTGAAGCTTTCTTT.

The CDR3 here is CASSLELAIYEQYF. CDR3 coding DNA: TGTGCCAGCAGCTTAGAGCTTGCCATCTACGAGCAGTACTTC. V and J are TRBV7-9 and TRBJ2-7; D gene ambiguous. Germline V gene lookup returns CDR1 SEHNR and CDR2 FQNEAQ (reference sequence). V gave up 1 base and J gave up 3 bases, with 10 bases separating them. The CDR3 covers 14 residues.

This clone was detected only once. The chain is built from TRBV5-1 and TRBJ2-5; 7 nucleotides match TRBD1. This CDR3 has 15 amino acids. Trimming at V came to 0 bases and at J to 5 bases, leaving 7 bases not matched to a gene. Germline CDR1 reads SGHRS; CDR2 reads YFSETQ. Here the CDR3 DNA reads TGCGCCAGCAGCTTGGGTGACAGGGCTGGGGAGACCCAGTACTTC. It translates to CASSLGDRAGETQYF.

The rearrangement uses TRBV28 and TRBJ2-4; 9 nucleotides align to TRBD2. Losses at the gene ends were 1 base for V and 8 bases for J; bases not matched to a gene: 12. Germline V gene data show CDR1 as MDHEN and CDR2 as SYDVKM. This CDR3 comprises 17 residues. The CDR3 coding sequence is TGTGCCAGCAGTTTATCGGGACTAGCTTCCCTGTGGGACATTCAGTACTTC. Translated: CASSLSGLASLWDIQYF.

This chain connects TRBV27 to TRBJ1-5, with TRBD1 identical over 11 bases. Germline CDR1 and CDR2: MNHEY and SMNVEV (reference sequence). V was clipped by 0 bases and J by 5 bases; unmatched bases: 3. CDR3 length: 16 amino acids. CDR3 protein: CASSLSWDRGYQPQHF. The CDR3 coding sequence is TGTGCCAGCAGTTTATCGTGGGACAGGGGGTATCAGCCCCAGCATTTT.

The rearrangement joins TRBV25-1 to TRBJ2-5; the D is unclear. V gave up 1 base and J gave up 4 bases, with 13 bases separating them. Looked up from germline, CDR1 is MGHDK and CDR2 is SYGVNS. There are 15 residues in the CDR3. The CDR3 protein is CASSESALVRETQYF. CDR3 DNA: TGTGCCAGCAGTGAATCGGCCCTAGTTAGAGAGACCCAGTACTTC.

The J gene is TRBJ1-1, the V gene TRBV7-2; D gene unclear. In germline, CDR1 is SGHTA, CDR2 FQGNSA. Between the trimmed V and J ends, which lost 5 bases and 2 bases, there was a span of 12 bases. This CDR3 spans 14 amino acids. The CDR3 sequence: CASSLRHINTEAFF. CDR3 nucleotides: TGTGCCAGCAGCCTAAGACACATAAACACTGAAGCTTTCTTT.

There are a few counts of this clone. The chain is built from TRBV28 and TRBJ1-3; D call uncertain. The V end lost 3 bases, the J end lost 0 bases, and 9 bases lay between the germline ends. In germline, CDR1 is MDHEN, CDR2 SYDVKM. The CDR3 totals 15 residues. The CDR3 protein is CASSFYTSSGNTIYF. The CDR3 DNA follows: TGTGCCAGCAGTTTTTACACGTCCTCTGGAAACACCATATATTTT.

The CDR3 DNA reads as TGTGCCAGCAGTCCGACCCAAGACAGGGTTCAGACCCAGTACTTC. It yields the protein CASSPTQDRVQTQYF. V gene TRBV27 combines with J gene TRBJ2-5; 7 bases agree with TRBD1. Trimming took 5 bases from V and 6 from J; bases not matched to a gene: 12. This CDR3 has 15 amino acids. The germline gives CDR1 MNHEY, CDR2 SMNVEV (reference sequence).

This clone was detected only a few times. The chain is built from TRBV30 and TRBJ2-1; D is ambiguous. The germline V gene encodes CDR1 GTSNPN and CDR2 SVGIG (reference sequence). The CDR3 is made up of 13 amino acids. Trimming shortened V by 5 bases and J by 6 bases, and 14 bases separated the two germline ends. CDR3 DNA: TGTGCCTGGCAGCGAAATCTGGTCAATGAGCAGTTCTTC. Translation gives CAWQRNLVNEQFF.